Many counts were recorded for the clone carrying this T cell receptor beta chain. Its antigen remains unidentified. It was with unique molecular identifiers that the TCRbeta library was prepared. MiXCR was run by TCRdb on the PCR reads, yielding one entry per CDR3 protein. Of 100,000 to 120,000 distinct CDR3 sequences in the sample, approximately 6.6% were seen once. The data originate from a study of T-cell reconstitution after alpha-beta-depleted transplantation in children. Study-level results: Reportedly, roughly two months post-transplant, alpha-beta T cells arose from several hundred expanded graft clones. It was newly produced T cells that mostly accounted for T-cell counts and diversity one year after transplant.

The CDR3 runs 16 residues. Trimming removed 0 bases from V and 0 bases from J, with 11 bases in between. Germline loops: CDR1 SGDLS, CDR2 YYNGEE. The specimen comprised PBMCs, mostly from graft donor cells, sampled 360 days after TCRalphabeta/CD19-depleted stem cell transplant. This TCR was sampled from a male patient between 2 and 10 years old who had a stem cell transplant for acute lymphoblastic leukemia, so the T cells may come from the graft donor. V usage is TRBV9 and J usage is TRBJ2-3; possible D gene TRBD2, 5 bases. The CDR3 coding sequence is TGTGCCAGCAGCGTAGGGCAGCGGCATAGCACAGATACGCAGTATTTT. Amino acids: CASSVGQRHSTDTQYF.